The 9 T cell receptor beta chains listed next were all sequenced from one sample in a study of cytomegalovirus exposure and HLA in healthy donors. The primer mix had 60 Vbeta and 13 Jbeta primers. Data came from immunoSEQ multiplex PCR; TCRdb stores just in-frame clones and leaves some out. The repertoire consists of 150,000 to 200,000 clones, with nearly 80% occurring once and the leading ten covering approximately 15%. The specimen sequenced was PBMCs. Source of these receptors: a woman aged 40 to 50 in good health and CMV-seronegative.

The chain joins TRBV7-9 to TRBJ1-1; 9 nucleotides match TRBD1. This CDR3 spans 15 amino acids. Looked up from germline, CDR1 is SEHNR and CDR2 is FQNEAQ (reference sequence). The V gene end was trimmed by 5 bases and the J gene end by 0 bases; junction bases not matched to a gene: 4. CDR3 sequence: CASSQGQGLNTEAFF. The DNA of the CDR3 is TGTGCCAGCAGCCAGGGACAGGGCCTGAACACTGAAGCTTTCTTT.

A single count supports this clone. The chain is built from TRBV21-1 and TRBJ1-3; the tabulated D call, TRBD1, remains unverified against the DNA. TRBV21-1 is a pseudogene locus. This CDR3 is built from 19 residues. The CDR3 DNA reads TGTGCCAGCAGCAAAGGCCGGGACAGGGCTGAATTGACAGGAAACACCATATATTTT. Its protein is CASSKGRDRAELTGNTIYF.

V is TRBV7-4 and J is TRBJ2-7; 10 bases match TRBD1. This CDR3 has 17 residues. V gave up 1 base and J gave up 6 bases; unmatched junction bases: 12. The V gene's germline CDR1 is SGHVT and CDR2 SQSDAQ. CDR3 in amino acids: CASSLGGTGEDLSEQYF. The CDR3, as DNA: TGTGCCAGCAGCTTAGGGGGGACAGGGGAAGACTTGTCCGAGCAGTACTTC. Combining the CDR3 with reference TRBV7-4 and TRBJ2-7 gives the whole variable domain GAGVSQSPRYKVAKRGRDVALRCDSISGHVTLYWYRQTLGQGSEVLTYSQSDAQRDKSGRPSGRFSAERPERSVSTLKIQRTEQGDSAVYLCASSLGGTGEDLSEQYFGPGTRLTVT.

The gene calls are TRBV4-3 and TRBJ1-6; tentative D call: TRBD1 (5 bases). Trimming took off 2 bases at V and 7 bases at J, with 9 bases between the two ends. Germline CDR1 reads LGHNA; CDR2 reads YSLEER. The CDR3 totals 14 residues. The CDR3 is CASSQRQSNSPLHF. In DNA, the CDR3 is TGCGCCAGCAGCCAACGACAGTCAAATTCACCCCTCCACTTT.

The chain links TRBV2 to TRBJ2-5, with TRBD1 matching 8 bases. There are 14 residues in the CDR3. Germline lookup yields CDR1 SNHLY and CDR2 FYNNEI. V was clipped by 5 bases and J by 2 bases; unmatched bases: 4. CDR3 residues: CASSWTGWQETQYF. DNA of the CDR3: TGTGCCAGCAGTTGGACAGGGTGGCAAGAGACCCAGTACTTC.

J is TRBJ2-2 and V is TRBV19; 10 nucleotides match TRBD2. V lost 7 bases to trimming and J lost 8 bases; unmatched junction nucleotides: 10. This CDR3 comprises 15 residues. The germline CDR1 and CDR2 sequences are LNHDA and SQIVND (reference sequence). The CDR3 bases are TGTGCCAGTACCAATCTAGCGGGAGTAGCGGGGGAGCTGTTTTTT. Protein sequence: CASTNLAGVAGELFF.

Of note for this clone: Other DNA variants within this sample encode the same CDR3. This chain links TRBV11-2 with TRBJ2-7; tentatively, D is TRBD1 (6 bases). The germline V and J ends were trimmed by 5 bases and 3 bases, with 8 bases remaining between them. The CDR3 totals 12 residues. Germline values: CDR1 SGHAT, CDR2 FQNNGV. The CDR3 region has the DNA TGTGCCAGCAGCCTACAGGGCTACGAGCAGTACTTC. Amino acid sequence: CASSLQGYEQYF.

J is TRBJ2-5 and V is TRBV19, with 7 positions matching TRBD2. With 1 base clipped from V and 5 bases from J, the junction kept 7 bases outside the gene matches. In germline, CDR1 is LNHDA, CDR2 SQIVND (reference sequence). The CDR3 is 15 amino acids. The CDR3: CASSIASVGGETQYF. In DNA form, the CDR3 reads TGTGCCAGTAGTATAGCCAGCGTGGGGGGGGAGACCCAGTACTTC.

The chain employs TRBV6-6 and TRBJ2-7; 7 positions match TRBD1. J lost 3 bases, V lost 7 bases, and 6 bases had no gene match. In germline, CDR1 is MNHNY, CDR2 SVGAGI (reference sequence). This CDR3 region has 13 residues. This chain's CDR3 is CASTRQGIYEQYF. The CDR3 DNA reads as TGTGCCAGCACCCGACAGGGTATCTACGAGCAGTACTTC.